This T cell receptor beta chain was sequenced for a study of blood T cell repertoires in COVID-19. The overall study: Samples came from the United States, Italy and Spain, spanning acute and convalescent COVID-19. T cells, B-cell-depleted T cells, or PBMCs supplied cDNA or gDNA.

The germline gives CDR1 SNHLY, CDR2 FYNNEI. With V trimmed by 8 bases and J by 4 bases, 14 bases remained unmatched. The CDR3 is 16 residues long. Study processing details: Estimates of nucleated cell counts were drawn from the amplification of reference gene primers. Generated by immunoSEQ multiplex PCR, the TCRdb table keeps only in-frame clones and is missing some. The V and J calls and the clone size are those of that table, but D and trimming were determined from the DNA. The sample has about 240,000 clones, 70% to 80% seen once. The clonotype originates from an elderly woman with acute or convalescent COVID-19. The sample taken for sequencing was peripheral blood. V gene TRBV2 combines with J gene TRBJ1-5, with 7 nucleotides matching TRBD1. The CDR3 DNA reads as TGTGCCAGCTCCCCCCAGGGGGTTTTGGGTAATCAGCCCCAGCATTTT. This encodes CASSPQGVLGNQPQHF.